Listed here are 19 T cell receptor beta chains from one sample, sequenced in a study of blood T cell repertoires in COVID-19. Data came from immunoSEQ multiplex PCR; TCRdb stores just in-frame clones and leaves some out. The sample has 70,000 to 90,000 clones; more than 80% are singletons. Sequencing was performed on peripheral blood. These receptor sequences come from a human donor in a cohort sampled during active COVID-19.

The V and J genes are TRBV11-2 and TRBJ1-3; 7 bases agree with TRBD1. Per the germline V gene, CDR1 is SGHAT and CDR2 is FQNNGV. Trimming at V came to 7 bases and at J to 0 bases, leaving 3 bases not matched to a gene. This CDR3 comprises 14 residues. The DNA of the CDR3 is TGTGCCAGCAAAACAGGGGACTCTGGAAACACCATATATTTT. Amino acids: CASKTGDSGNTIYF.

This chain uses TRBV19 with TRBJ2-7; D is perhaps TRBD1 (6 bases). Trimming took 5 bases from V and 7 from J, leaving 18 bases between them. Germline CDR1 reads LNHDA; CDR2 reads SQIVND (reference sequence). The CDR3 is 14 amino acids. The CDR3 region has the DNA TGTGCCAGTAGTGACGCCCGGAACACAGGGGAGCAGTACTTC. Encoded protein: CASSDARNTGEQYF. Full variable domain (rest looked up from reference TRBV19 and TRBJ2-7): DGGITQSPKYLFRKEGQNVTLSCEQNLNHDAMYWYRQDPGQGLRLIYYSQIVNDFQKGDIAEGYSVSREKKESFPLTVTSAQKNPTAFYLCASSDARNTGEQYFGPGTRLTVT.

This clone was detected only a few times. The CDR3 DNA reads TGTGCCAGCAGTTATCCGGGACCCAGGGGGACCTATGGCTACACCTTC. It translates to CASSYPGPRGTYGYTF. The genes are TRBV9 and TRBJ1-2; 7 bases are shared with TRBD1. CDR3 length equals 16 residues. Per the germline V gene, CDR1 is SGDLS and CDR2 is YYNGEE. V shed 5 bases and J 4 bases; nucleotides not matched to a gene: 14.

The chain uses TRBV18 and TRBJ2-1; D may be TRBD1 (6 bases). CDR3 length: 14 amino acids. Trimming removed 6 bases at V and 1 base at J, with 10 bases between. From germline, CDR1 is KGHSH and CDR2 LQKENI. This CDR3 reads CASSRDRSYNEQFF. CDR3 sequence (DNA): TGTGCCAGCTCCCGCGACAGGTCCTACAATGAGCAGTTCTTC. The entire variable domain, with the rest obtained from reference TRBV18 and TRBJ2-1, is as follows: NAGVMQNPRHLVRRRGQEARLRCSPMKGHSHVYWYRQLPEEGLKFMVYLQKENIIDESGMPKERFSAEFPKEGPSILRIQQVVRGDSAAYFCASSRDRSYNEQFFGPGTRLTVL.

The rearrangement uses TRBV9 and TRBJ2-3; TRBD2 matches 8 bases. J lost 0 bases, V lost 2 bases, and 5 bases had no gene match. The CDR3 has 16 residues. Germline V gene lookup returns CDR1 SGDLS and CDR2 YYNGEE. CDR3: CASSVPLAASTDTQYF. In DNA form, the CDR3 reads TGTGCCAGCAGCGTTCCACTAGCGGCTAGCACAGATACGCAGTATTTT.

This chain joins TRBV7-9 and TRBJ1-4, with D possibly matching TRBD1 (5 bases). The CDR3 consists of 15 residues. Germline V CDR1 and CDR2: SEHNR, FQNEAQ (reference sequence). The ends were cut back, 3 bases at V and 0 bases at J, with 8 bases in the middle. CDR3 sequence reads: CASSFQGSTNEKLFF. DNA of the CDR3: TGTGCCAGCAGCTTTCAGGGCTCAACTAATGAAAAACTGTTTTTT. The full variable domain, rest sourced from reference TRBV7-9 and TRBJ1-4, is DTGVSQNPRHKITKRGQNVTFRCDPISEHNRLYWYRQTLGQGPEFLTYFQNEAQLEKSRLLSDRFSAERPKGSFSTLEIQRTEQGDSAMYLCASSFQGSTNEKLFFGSGTQLSVL.

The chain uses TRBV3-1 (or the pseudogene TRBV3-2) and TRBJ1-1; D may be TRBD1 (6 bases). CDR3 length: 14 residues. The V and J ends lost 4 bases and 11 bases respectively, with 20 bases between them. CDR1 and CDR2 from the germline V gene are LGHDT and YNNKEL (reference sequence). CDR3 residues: CASSLFGGAGRAFF. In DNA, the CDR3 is TGTGCCAGCAGCCTCTTCGGGGGGGCGGGCCGGGCTTTCTTT.

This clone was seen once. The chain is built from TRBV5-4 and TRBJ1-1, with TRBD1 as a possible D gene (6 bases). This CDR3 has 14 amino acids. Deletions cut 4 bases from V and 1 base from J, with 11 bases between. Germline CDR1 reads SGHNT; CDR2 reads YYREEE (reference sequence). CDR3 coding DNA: TGTGCCAGCAGCCAGTCGACAGGGAACACTGAAGCTTTCTTT. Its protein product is CASSQSTGNTEAFF.

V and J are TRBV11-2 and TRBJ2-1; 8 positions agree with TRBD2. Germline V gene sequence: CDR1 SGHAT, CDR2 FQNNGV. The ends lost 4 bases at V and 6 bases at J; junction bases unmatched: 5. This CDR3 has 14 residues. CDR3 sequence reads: CASSSRAGVNEQFF. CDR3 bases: TGTGCCAGCAGCTCGCGAGCGGGGGTCAATGAGCAGTTCTTC.

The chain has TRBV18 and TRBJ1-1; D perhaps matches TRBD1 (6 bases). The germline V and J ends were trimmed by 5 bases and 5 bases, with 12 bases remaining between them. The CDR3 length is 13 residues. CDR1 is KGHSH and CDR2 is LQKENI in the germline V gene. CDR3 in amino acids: CASSKGTPTEAFF. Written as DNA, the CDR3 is TGTGCCAGCTCAAAAGGGACACCGACTGAAGCTTTCTTT.

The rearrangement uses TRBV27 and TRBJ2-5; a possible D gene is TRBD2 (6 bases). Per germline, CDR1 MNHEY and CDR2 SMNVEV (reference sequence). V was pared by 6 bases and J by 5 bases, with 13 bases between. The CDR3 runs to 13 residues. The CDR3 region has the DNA TGTGCCAGCAGGAAAGGGACTTTGGAGACCCAGTACTTC. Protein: CASRKGTLETQYF.

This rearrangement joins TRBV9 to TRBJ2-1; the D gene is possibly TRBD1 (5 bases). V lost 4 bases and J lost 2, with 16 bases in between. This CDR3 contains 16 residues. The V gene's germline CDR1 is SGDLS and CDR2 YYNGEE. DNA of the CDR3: TGTGCCAGCAGCCCCCTCGGACACACGACCTACAATGAGCAGTTCTTC. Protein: CASSPLGHTTYNEQFF.

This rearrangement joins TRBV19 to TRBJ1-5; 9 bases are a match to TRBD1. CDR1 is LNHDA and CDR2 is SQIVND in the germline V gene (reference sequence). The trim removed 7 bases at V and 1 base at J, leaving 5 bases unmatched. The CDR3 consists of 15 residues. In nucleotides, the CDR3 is TGTGCCAGTACCAGGACAGGGGAGAGCAATCAGCCCCAGCATTTT. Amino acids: CASTRTGESNQPQHF.

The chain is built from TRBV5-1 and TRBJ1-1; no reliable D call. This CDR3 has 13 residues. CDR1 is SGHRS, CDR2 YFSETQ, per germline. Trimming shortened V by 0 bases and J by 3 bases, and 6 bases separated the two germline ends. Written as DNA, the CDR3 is TGCGCCAGCAGCTTGGAGACTTACACTGAAGCTTTCTTT. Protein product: CASSLETYTEAFF.

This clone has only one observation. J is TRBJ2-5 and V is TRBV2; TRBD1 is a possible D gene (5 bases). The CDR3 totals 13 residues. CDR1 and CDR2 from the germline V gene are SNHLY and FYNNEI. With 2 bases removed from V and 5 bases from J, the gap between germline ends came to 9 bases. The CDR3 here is CASSENRGETQYF. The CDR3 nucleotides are TGTGCCAGCAGTGAAAATAGGGGCGAGACCCAGTACTTC.

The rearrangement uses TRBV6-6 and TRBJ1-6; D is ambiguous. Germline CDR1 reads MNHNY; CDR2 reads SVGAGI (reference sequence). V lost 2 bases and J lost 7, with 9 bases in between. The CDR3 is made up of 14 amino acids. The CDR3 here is CASSYGSINSPLHF. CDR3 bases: TGTGCCAGCAGTTACGGCAGTATCAATTCACCCCTCCACTTT.

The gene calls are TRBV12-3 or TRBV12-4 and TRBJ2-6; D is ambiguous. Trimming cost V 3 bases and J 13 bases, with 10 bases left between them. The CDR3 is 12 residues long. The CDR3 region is CASSFGDLVLTF. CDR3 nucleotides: TGTGCCAGCAGTTTCGGAGACCTAGTCCTGACTTTC.

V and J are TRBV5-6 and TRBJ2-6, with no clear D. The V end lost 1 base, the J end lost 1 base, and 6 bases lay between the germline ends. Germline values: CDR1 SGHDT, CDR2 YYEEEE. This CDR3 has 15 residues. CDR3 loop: CASSLTISGANVLTF. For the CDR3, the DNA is TGTGCCAGCAGCTTGACAATATCTGGGGCCAACGTCCTGACTTTC.

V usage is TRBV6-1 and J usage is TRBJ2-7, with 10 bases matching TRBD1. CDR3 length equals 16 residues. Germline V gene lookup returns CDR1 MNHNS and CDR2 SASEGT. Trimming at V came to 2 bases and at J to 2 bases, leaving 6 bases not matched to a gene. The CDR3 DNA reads TGTGCCAGCAGTGAAACCCTGGACAGGGGGACCTACGAGCAGTACTTC. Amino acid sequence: CASSETLDRGTYEQYF.